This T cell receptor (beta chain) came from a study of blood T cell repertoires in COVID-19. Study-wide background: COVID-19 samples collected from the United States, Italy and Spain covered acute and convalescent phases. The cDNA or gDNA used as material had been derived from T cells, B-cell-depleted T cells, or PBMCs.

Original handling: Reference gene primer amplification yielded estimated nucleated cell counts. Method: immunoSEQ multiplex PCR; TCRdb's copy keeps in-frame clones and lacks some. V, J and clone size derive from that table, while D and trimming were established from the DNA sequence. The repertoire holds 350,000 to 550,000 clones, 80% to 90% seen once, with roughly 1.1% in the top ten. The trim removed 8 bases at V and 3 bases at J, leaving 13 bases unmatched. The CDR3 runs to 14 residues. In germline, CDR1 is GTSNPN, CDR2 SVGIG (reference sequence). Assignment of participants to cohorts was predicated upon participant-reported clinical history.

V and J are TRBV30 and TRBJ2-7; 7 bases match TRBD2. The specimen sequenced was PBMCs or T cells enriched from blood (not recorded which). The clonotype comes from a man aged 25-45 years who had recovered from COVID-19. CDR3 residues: CAGGRGRQYYEQYF. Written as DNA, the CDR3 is TGTGCCGGAGGGAGGGGACGACAGTACTACGAGCAGTACTTC.